This paragraph reports one T cell receptor (beta chain). The CDR3 has 15 amino acids. Trimming shortened V by 1 base and J by 7 bases, and 11 bases separated the two germline ends. The germline CDR1 and CDR2 sequences are PRHDT and FYEKMQ (reference sequence). This record comes from a study of cytomegalovirus exposure and HLA in healthy donors. Primers included in the PCR were 60 Vbeta and 13 Jbeta primers. Generated by immunoSEQ multiplex PCR, the TCRdb table keeps only in-frame clones and is missing some. Of 150,000 to 200,000 clones listed, roughly 80% were seen once; the top ten hold about 1.3%. The specimen sequenced was PBMCs. V and J are TRBV13 and TRBJ1-6; no clear D gene. This sequence originates from a male donor in good health and CMV-seronegative. The CDR3 protein is CASSLEGGRNSPLHF. CDR3 nucleotide sequence: TGTGCCAGCAGCTTAGAAGGCGGGAGAAATTCACCCCTCCACTTT.